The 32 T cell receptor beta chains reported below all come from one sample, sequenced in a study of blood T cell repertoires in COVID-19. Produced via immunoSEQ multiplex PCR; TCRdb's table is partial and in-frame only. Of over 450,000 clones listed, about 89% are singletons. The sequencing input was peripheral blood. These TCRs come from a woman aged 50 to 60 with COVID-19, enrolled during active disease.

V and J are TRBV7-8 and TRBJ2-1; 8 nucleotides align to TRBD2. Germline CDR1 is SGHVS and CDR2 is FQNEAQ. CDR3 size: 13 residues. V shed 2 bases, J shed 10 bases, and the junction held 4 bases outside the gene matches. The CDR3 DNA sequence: TGTGCCAGCAGCTTAATAGCGGGAAGGGAGCAGTTCTTC. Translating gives CASSLIAGREQFF.

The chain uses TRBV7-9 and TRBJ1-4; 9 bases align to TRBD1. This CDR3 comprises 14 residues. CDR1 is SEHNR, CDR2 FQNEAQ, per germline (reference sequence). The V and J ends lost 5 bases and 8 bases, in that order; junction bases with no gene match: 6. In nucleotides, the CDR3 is TGTGCCAGCAGCCCGGACAGGGGAGGAGAAAAACTGTTTTTT. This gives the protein CASSPDRGGEKLFF.

The CDR3 protein is CASSEGQDNTGELFF. The CDR3 DNA is TGCGCCAGCAGTGAGGGACAGGATAACACCGGGGAGCTGTTTTTT. The chain has TRBV10-1 and TRBJ2-2, with 7 positions matching TRBD1. The V and J ends lost 2 bases and 2 bases, in that order; junction bases with no gene match: 2. CDR3 length: 15 amino acids. Germline loops: CDR1 WNHNN, CDR2 SYGVQD (reference sequence).

The CDR3 here is CASSPNDNLEQYF. The CDR3 DNA is TGTGCCAGCAGTCCAAACGACAATTTAGAGCAGTACTTC. The genes are TRBV28 and TRBJ2-7; no clear D. Germline CDR1 is MDHEN and CDR2 is SYDVKM. V dropped 5 bases and J dropped 7 bases, with 15 bases sitting between them. The CDR3 covers 13 residues. Filled out from reference TRBV28 and TRBJ2-7, the complete variable domain reads DVKVTQSSRYLVKRTGEKVFLECVQDMDHENMFWYRQDPGLGLRLIYFSYDVKMKEKGDIPEGYSVSREKKERFSLILESASTNQTSMYLCASSPNDNLEQYFGPGTRLTVT.

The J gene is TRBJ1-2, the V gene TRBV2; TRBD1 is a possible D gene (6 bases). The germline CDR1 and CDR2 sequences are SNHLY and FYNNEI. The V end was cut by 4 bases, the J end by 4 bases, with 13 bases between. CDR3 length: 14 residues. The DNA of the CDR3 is TGTGCCAGCAGTGTCCCGGGACACTTCTATGGCTACACCTTC. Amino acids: CASSVPGHFYGYTF.

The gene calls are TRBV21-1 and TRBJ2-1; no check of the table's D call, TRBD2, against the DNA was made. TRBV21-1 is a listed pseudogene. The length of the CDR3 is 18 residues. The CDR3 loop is CASRPGLAGVIARDEQFF. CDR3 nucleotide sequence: TGTGCCAGCCGCCCCGGACTAGCGGGGGTAATCGCTAGGGATGAGCAGTTCTTC.

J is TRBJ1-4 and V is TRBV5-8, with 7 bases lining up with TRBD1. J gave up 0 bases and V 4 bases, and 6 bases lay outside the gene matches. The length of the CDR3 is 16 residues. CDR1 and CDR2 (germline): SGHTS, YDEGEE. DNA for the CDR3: TGTGCCAGCAGCGCGGACAGGTCTGCAACTAATGAAAAACTGTTTTTT. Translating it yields CASSADRSATNEKLFF. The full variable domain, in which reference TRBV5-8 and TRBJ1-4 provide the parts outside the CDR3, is EAGVTQSPTHLIKTRGQQATLRCSPISGHTSVYWYQQALGLGLQFLLWYDEGEERNRGNFPPRFSGRQFPNYSSELNVNALELEDSALYLCASSADRSATNEKLFFGSGTQLSVL.

The CDR3 sequence is CASSPEGDRDSPLHF. As DNA, the CDR3 is TGCGCCAGCAGCCCCGAGGGGGACAGGGACTCACCCCTCCACTTT. The J gene is TRBJ1-6, the V gene TRBV5-1, with 9 bases aligning to TRBD1. Unmatched junction bases numbered 9, after V lost 4 bases and J lost 10 bases. Per germline, CDR1 SGHRS and CDR2 YFSETQ. The CDR3 has 15 residues. The variable domain in full, with the rest retrieved from reference TRBV5-1 and TRBJ1-6, is KAGVTQTPRYLIKTRGQQVTLSCSPISGHRSVSWYQQTPGQGLQFLFEYFSETQRNKGNFPGRFSGRQFSNSRSEMNVSTLELGDSALYLCASSPEGDRDSPLHFGNGTRLTVT.

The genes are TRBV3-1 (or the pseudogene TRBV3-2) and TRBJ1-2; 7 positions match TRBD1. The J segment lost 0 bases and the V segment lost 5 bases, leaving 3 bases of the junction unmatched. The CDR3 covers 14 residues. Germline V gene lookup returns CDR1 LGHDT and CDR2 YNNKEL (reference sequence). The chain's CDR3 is CASSSGQSNYGYTF. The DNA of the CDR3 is TGTGCCAGCAGCTCGGGACAGTCTAACTATGGCTACACCTTC.

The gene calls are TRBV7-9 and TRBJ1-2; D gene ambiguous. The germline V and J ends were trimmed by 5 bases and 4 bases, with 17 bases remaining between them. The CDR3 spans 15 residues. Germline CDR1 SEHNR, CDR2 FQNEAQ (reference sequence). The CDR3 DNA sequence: TGTGCCAGCAGCCCGTTCCCGGCCGGGAGCTATGGCTACACCTTC. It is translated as CASSPFPAGSYGYTF.

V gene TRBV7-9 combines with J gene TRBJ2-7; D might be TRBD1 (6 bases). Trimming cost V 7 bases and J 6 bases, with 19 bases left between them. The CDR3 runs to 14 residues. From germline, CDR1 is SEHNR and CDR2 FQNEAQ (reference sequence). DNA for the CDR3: TGTGCCAGCACCGCTACGACAGGCCCGAGCGAGCAGTACTTC. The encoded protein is CASTATTGPSEQYF.

CDR3 amino acids: CASSRLPGQGVDTQYF. DNA for the CDR3: TGTGCCAGCAGTCGACTCCCGGGACAGGGCGTAGATACGCAGTATTTT. V and J are TRBV27 and TRBJ2-3; 9 bases are shared with TRBD1. Germline loops: CDR1 MNHEY, CDR2 SMNVEV (reference sequence). This CDR3 spans 16 amino acids. Trimming cost V 5 bases and J 5 bases; bases outside gene matches: 11.

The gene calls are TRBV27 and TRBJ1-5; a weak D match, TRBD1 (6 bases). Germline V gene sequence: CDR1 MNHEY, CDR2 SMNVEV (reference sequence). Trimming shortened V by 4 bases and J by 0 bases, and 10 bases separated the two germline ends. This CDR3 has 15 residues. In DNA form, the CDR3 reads TGTGCCAGCAGTTCCCGGGACAATAGCAATCAGCCCCAGCATTTT. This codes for CASSSRDNSNQPQHF.

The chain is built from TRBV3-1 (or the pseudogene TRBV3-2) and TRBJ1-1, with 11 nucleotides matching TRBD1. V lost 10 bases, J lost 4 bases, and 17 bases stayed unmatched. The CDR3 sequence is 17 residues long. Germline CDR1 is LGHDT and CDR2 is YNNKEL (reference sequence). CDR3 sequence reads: CATSYTGTGGFGTEAFF. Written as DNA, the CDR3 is TGTGCCACGTCTTACACCGGGACAGGGGGGTTCGGCACTGAAGCTTTCTTT.

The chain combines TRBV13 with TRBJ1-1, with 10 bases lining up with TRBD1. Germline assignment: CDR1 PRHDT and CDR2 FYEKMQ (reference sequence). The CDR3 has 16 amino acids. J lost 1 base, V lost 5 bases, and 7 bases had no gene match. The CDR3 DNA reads TGTGCCAGCAGCACATACAGGACAGGGGGGAACACTGAAGCTTTCTTT. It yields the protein CASSTYRTGGNTEAFF.

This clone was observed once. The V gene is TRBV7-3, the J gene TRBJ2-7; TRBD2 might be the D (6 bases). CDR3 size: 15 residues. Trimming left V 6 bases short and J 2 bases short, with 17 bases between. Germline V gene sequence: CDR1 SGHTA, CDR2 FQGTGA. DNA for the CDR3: TGTGCCAGCAGTTCGGGACTCACGGGGCCCTACGAGCAGTACTTC. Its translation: CASSSGLTGPYEQYF. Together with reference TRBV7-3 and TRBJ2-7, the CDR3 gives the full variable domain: GAGVSQTPSNKVTEKGKYVELRCDPISGHTALYWYRQSLGQGPEFLIYFQGTGAADDSGLPNDRFFAVRPEGSVSTLKIQRTERGDSAVYLCASSSGLTGPYEQYFGPGTRLTVT.

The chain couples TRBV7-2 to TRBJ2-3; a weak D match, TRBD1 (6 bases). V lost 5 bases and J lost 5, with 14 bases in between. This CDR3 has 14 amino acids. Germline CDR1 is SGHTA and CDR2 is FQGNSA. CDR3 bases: TGTGCCAGCAGCCCCATGGGGGCCGTAGATACGCAGTATTTT. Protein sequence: CASSPMGAVDTQYF.

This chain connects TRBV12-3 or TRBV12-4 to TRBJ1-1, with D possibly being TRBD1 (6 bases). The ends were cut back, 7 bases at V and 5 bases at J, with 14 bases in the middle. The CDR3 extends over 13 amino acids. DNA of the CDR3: TGTGCCAGCATCCTACAGGGTGGAACTGAAGCTTTCTTT. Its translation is CASILQGGTEAFF.

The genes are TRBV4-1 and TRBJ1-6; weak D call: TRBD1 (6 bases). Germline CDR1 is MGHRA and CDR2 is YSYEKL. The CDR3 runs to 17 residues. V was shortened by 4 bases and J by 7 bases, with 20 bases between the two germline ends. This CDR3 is CASSLPPPRGLNSPLHF. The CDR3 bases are TGCGCCAGCAGCCTCCCACCCCCCAGGGGTTTGAATTCACCCCTCCACTTT.

The CDR3 DNA reads TGTGCCAGCAACCGAAGGGGGCGGGGTAGAAACAATCAGCCCCAGCATTTT. Amino acids: CASNRRGRGRNNQPQHF. V and J are TRBV6-4 and TRBJ1-5; TRBD1 aligns across 7 bases. V shed 7 bases, J shed 3 bases, and the junction held 15 bases outside the gene matches. There are 17 residues in the CDR3. Germline CDR1 and CDR2: MRHNA and SNTAGT.

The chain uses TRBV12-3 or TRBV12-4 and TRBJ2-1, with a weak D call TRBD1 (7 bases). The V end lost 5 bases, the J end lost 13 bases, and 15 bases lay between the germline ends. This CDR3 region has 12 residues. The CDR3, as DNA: TGTGCCAGCAGTCACAGGGGAGGAGTTCAGTTCTTC. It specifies CASSHRGGVQFF.

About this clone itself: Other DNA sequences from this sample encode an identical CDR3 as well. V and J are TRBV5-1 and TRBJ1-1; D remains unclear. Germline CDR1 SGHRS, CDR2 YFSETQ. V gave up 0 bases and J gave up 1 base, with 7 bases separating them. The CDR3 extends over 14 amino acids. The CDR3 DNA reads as TGCGCCAGCAGCTTGGGTAGTGGGAACACTGAAGCTTTCTTT. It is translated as CASSLGSGNTEAFF.

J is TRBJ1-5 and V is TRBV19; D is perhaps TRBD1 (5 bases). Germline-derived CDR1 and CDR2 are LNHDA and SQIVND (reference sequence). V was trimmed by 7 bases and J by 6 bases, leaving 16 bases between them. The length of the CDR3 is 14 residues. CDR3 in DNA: TGTGCCAGTAAACAAGGGGCCCGGCGTCAGCCCCAGCATTTT. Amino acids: CASKQGARRQPQHF.

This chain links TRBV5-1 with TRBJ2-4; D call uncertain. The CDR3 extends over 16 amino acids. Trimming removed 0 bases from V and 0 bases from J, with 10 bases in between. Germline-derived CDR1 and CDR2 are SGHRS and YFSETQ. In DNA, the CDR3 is TGCGCCAGCAGCTTGGGCGGCCAGCTAGCCAAAAACATTCAGTACTTC. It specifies CASSLGGQLAKNIQYF. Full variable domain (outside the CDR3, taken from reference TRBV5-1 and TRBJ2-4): KAGVTQTPRYLIKTRGQQVTLSCSPISGHRSVSWYQQTPGQGLQFLFEYFSETQRNKGNFPGRFSGRQFSNSRSEMNVSTLELGDSALYLCASSLGGQLAKNIQYFGAGTRLSVL.

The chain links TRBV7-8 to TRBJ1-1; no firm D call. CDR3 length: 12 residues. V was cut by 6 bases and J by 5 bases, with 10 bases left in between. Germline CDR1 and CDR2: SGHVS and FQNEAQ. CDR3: CASSSRGTEAFF. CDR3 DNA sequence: TGTGCCAGCAGTTCCCGGGGTACTGAAGCTTTCTTT.

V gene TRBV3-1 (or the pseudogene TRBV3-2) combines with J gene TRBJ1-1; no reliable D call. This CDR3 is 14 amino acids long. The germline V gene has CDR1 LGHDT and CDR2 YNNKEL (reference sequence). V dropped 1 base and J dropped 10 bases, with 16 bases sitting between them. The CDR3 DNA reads TGTGCCAGCAGCCAAGCATCCTCTCCACTCGGAGCTTTCTTT. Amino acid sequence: CASSQASSPLGAFF.

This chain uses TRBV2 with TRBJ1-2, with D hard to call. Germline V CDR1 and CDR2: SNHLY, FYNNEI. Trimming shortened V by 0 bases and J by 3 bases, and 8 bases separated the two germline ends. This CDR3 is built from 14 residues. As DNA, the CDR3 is TGTGCCAGCAGTGAAGCCCCTATGGACTATGGCTACACCTTC. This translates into CASSEAPMDYGYTF. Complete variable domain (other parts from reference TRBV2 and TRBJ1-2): EPEVTQTPSHQVTQMGQEVILRCVPISNHLYFYWYRQILGQKVEFLVSFYNNEISEKSEIFDDQFSVERPDGSNFTLKIRSTKLEDSAMYFCASSEAPMDYGYTFGSGTRLTVV.

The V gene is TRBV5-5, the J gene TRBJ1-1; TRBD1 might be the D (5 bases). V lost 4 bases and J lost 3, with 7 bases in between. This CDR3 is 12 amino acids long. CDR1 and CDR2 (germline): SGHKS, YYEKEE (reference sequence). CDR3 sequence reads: CASSAQDTEAFF. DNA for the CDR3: TGTGCCAGCAGCGCACAGGACACTGAAGCTTTCTTT. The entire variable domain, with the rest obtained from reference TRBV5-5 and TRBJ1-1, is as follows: DAGVTQSPTHLIKTRGQQVTLRCSPISGHKSVSWYQQVLGQGPQFIFQYYEKEERGRGNFPDRFSARQFPNYSSELNVNALLLGDSALYLCASSAQDTEAFFGQGTRLTVV.

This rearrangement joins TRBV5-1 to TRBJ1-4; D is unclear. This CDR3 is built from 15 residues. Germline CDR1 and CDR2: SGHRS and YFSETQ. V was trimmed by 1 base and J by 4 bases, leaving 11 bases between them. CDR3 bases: TGCGCCAGCAGCTTGTCGGCGCTAGGTAATGAAAAACTGTTTTTT. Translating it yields CASSLSALGNEKLFF.

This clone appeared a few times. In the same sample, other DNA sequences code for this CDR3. The CDR3 is CASTGQGYEQYF. The CDR3 nucleotides are TGTGCCAGCACCGGACAGGGCTACGAGCAGTACTTC. V and J are TRBV6-5 and TRBJ2-7, with 8 bases fitting TRBD1. The CDR3 has 12 residues. V dropped 7 bases and J dropped 3; count of bases not matched to a gene: 2. CDR1 and CDR2 from the germline V gene are MNHEY and SVGAGI.

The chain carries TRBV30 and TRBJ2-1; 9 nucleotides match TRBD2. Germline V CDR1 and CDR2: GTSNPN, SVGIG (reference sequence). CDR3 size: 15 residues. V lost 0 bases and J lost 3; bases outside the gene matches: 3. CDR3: CAWSVAGGHYNEQFF. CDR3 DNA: TGTGCCTGGAGTGTCGCGGGGGGGCACTACAATGAGCAGTTCTTC.

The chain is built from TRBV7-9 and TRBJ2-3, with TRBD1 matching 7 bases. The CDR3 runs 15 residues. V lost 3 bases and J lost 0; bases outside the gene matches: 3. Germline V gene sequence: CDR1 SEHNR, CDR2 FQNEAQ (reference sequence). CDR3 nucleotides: TGTGCCAGCAGCTTTGACAGGGCTAGCACAGATACGCAGTATTTT. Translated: CASSFDRASTDTQYF. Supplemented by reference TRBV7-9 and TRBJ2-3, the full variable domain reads DTGVSQNPRHKITKRGQNVTFRCDPISEHNRLYWYRQTLGQGPEFLTYFQNEAQLEKSRLLSDRFSAERPKGSFSTLEIQRTEQGDSAMYLCASSFDRASTDTQYFGPGTRLTVL.